The 21 T cell receptor beta chains presented below share a single source sample, sequenced in a study of neurological immune-mediated disorders. TCRdb re-derived calls from the 5' RACE reads in MiXCR, one entry per CDR3 protein. The sample yields about 36,000 distinct CDR3 sequences, 10% to 13% seen once. Specimen: PBMCs. All receptors derive from a woman under 40 with HTLV-1-associated myelopathy (HAM/TSP).

This clonotype was seen repeatedly, ten times or more. This chain uses TRBV27 with TRBJ2-3; 9 bases fit TRBD2. Germline V gene data show CDR1 as MNHEY and CDR2 as SMNVEV (reference sequence). V was clipped by 7 bases and J by 0 bases; unmatched bases: 5. This CDR3 contains 15 residues. In nucleotides, the CDR3 is TGTGCCAGCACCCGACTAGCGGAAAGCACAGATACGCAGTATTTT. Its translation is CASTRLAESTDTQYF.

This clonotype came up many times. The chain carries TRBV5-1 and TRBJ2-4; 11 bases are shared with TRBD2. The CDR3 totals 19 residues. Germline V gene data show CDR1 as SGHRS and CDR2 as YFSETQ. The V segment lost 0 bases and the J segment 2 bases; nucleotides outside the gene matches: 10. The CDR3 bases are TGCGCCAGCAGCTTGGGTGCTAGCGGGGGGTCGGGGCCCAAAAACATTCAGTACTTC. It codes for CASSLGASGGSGPKNIQYF.

This clonotype appeared many times. The chain is built from TRBV20-1 and TRBJ1-1; 7 bases are shared with TRBD1. From germline, CDR1 is DFQATT and CDR2 SNEGSKA (reference sequence). The CDR3 length is 13 residues. V lost 7 bases and J lost 4; bases outside the gene matches: 9. CDR3 in DNA: TGCAGTGGGAGGGACAGCCTCTTCACTGAAGCTTTCTTT. This gives the protein CSGRDSLFTEAFF.

This clonotype was counted ten times or more. This CDR3 is CSARRGRDTEAFF. The CDR3 nucleotides are TGCAGTGCTAGGAGGGGCAGGGACACTGAAGCTTTCTTT. This chain connects TRBV20-1 to TRBJ1-1; perhaps TRBD1 as D (5 bases). Germline V CDR1 and CDR2: DFQATT, SNEGSKA (reference sequence). The CDR3 spans 13 residues. V was trimmed by 3 bases and J by 3 bases, leaving 11 bases between them.

This clonotype was seen repeatedly, ten times or more. V is TRBV7-8 and J is TRBJ2-3; D ambiguous. Germline V CDR1 and CDR2: SGHVS, FQNEAQ. CDR3 length: 15 amino acids. Trimming left V 5 bases short and J 0 bases short, with 12 bases between. CDR3 nucleotides: TGTGCCAGCAGCGACAAGGGCGGCAGCACAGATACGCAGTATTTT. Translation: CASSDKGGSTDTQYF.

This clonotype was counted at least ten times. This chain uses TRBV7-2 with TRBJ1-5; 7 bases map to TRBD1. V lost 5 bases to trimming and J lost 7 bases; unmatched junction nucleotides: 5. CDR1 is SGHTA, CDR2 FQGNSA, per germline. The CDR3 covers 13 residues. CDR3 residues: CASSLGGRQPQHF. CDR3 bases: TGTGCCAGCAGCCTAGGGGGCCGGCAGCCCCAGCATTTT.

This clonotype was seen repeatedly, ten times or more. The V and J genes are TRBV25-1 and TRBJ1-6, with a weak D call TRBD1 (5 bases). The CDR3 is made up of 17 amino acids. Trimming stripped 0 bases from V and 7 bases from J, with 16 bases between. Germline V gene data show CDR1 as MGHDK and CDR2 as SYGVNS. CDR3 residues: CASSEYSGLTLNSPLHF. CDR3 sequence (DNA): TGTGCCAGCAGTGAATATTCAGGGCTTACCCTAAATTCACCCCTCCACTTT.

This clonotype has ten or more counts. The chain links TRBV5-5 to TRBJ2-3, with TRBD1 as a possible D gene (7 bases). The germline V gene encodes CDR1 SGHKS and CDR2 YYEKEE (reference sequence). V lost 2 bases and J 6 bases, leaving 10 bases between the germline ends. The CDR3 has 13 residues. The DNA of the CDR3 is TGTGCCAGCAGCTTACAGGGGAGGGATACGCAGTATTTT. Protein: CASSLQGRDTQYF. The entire variable domain, with the rest obtained from reference TRBV5-5 and TRBJ2-3, is as follows: DAGVTQSPTHLIKTRGQQVTLRCSPISGHKSVSWYQQVLGQGPQFIFQYYEKEERGRGNFPDRFSARQFPNYSSELNVNALLLGDSALYLCASSLQGRDTQYFGPGTRLTVL.

This clonotype has ten or more counts. This chain joins TRBV20-1 and TRBJ1-6, with TRBD1 identical over 9 bases. This CDR3 spans 14 amino acids. Per the germline V gene, CDR1 is DFQATT and CDR2 is SNEGSKA (reference sequence). V lost 6 bases to trimming and J lost 5 bases; unmatched junction nucleotides: 5. CDR3 nucleotide sequence: TGCAGTGCAACCCGGGACAGGGATAATTCACCCCTCCACTTT. It yields the protein CSATRDRDNSPLHF.

At least ten counts were recorded for this clonotype. The genes are TRBV12-5 and TRBJ2-1; TRBD2 matches 12 bases. CDR1 and CDR2 from the germline V gene are LGHNT and FRNRAP. The CDR3 sequence is 18 residues long. V shed 5 bases, J shed 7 bases, and the junction held 15 bases outside the gene matches. In DNA, the CDR3 is TGTGCTAGTGGTCTCAGGGGATTTGCTAGCGGGGGGGCAAATGAGCAGTTCTTC. Translating it yields CASGLRGFASGGANEQFF. The variable domain in full, completed from reference TRBV12-5 and TRBJ2-1, reads DARVTQTPRHKVTEMGQEVTMRCQPILGHNTVFWYRQTMMQGLELLAYFRNRAPLDDSGMPKDRFSAEMPDATLATLKIQPSEPRDSAVYFCASGLRGFASGGANEQFFGPGTRLTVL.

This clonotype came up many times. J is TRBJ1-2 and V is TRBV5-1; no clear D. V was clipped by 5 bases and J by 7 bases, with 15 bases between them. This CDR3 is 13 amino acids long. CDR1 is SGHRS and CDR2 is YFSETQ in the germline V gene. DNA for the CDR3: TGCGCCAGCAGAAACAGTGAGGAGGGTGGCTACACCTTC. This gives the protein CASRNSEEGGYTF.

This clonotype was counted ten times or more. The rearrangement uses TRBV5-1 and TRBJ2-1; the D gene is possibly TRBD2 (6 bases). The germline V and J ends were trimmed by 0 bases and 2 bases, with 9 bases remaining between them. The CDR3 has 15 residues. Germline CDR1 SGHRS, CDR2 YFSETQ. CDR3 nucleotide sequence: TGCGCCAGCAGCTTGGCCGGGAGTACCTACAATGAGCAGTTCTTC. Its translation: CASSLAGSTYNEQFF.

This clonotype was detected ten times or more. The CDR3 DNA follows: TGTGCCAGCAGCCCAACTAGCGGGGGGACCTCCTACGAGCAGTACTTC. This codes for CASSPTSGGTSYEQYF. J is TRBJ2-7 and V is TRBV14; 12 nucleotides line up with TRBD2. This CDR3 is built from 16 residues. Per the germline V gene, CDR1 is SGHDN and CDR2 is FVKESK. The junction had 4 bases not matched to a gene; V was cut back by 4 bases and J by 0 bases.

This clonotype was observed at least ten times. V gene TRBV14 combines with J gene TRBJ2-1, with 7 bases fitting TRBD2. In germline, CDR1 is SGHDN, CDR2 FVKESK. The CDR3 loop spans 15 amino acids. Unmatched junction bases numbered 5, after V lost 1 base and J lost 5 bases. CDR3 sequence: CASSQGTSSHNEQFF. The CDR3 DNA reads TGTGCCAGCAGCCAAGGGACTAGTAGCCACAATGAGCAGTTCTTC.

This clonotype was detected ten times or more. The chain links TRBV5-1 to TRBJ2-5; TRBD1 matches 7 bases. Germline CDR1 and CDR2: SGHRS and YFSETQ. This CDR3 is built from 14 residues. Trimming removed 4 bases from V and 6 bases from J; junction bases left unmatched: 9. The CDR3 protein is CASSVDRVGKTQYF. CDR3 nucleotide sequence: TGCGCCAGCAGCGTTGACAGGGTAGGGAAGACCCAGTACTTC.

Ten or more counts support this clonotype. The chain's CDR3 is CASSVGNRETQYF. DNA of the CDR3: TGTGCCAGCAGTGTTGGGAACAGGGAGACCCAGTACTTC. The chain uses TRBV2 and TRBJ2-5, with D maybe TRBD1 (5 bases). Per germline, CDR1 SNHLY and CDR2 FYNNEI. Trimming shortened V by 4 bases and J by 5 bases, and 11 bases separated the two germline ends. The CDR3 has 13 amino acids.

This clonotype was recorded many times. The chain recombines TRBV20-1 with TRBJ2-3; 14 nucleotides match TRBD2. The CDR3 is 16 amino acids. The germline gives CDR1 DFQATT, CDR2 SNEGSKA (reference sequence). V lost 3 bases, J lost 2 bases, and 4 bases stayed unmatched. As DNA, the CDR3 is TGCAGTGCTAGCCGGACTAGCGGGGGGCCCACAGATACGCAGTATTTT. It translates to CSASRTSGGPTDTQYF.

This clonotype occurred many times. The V and J genes are TRBV20-1 and TRBJ2-5; 8 bases line up with TRBD1. V shed 0 bases and J 3 bases; nucleotides not matched to a gene: 9. The germline V gene has CDR1 DFQATT and CDR2 SNEGSKA (reference sequence). CDR3 length: 16 residues. DNA of the CDR3: TGCAGTGCTAGAGATTCTTTATGGACAGGGAAAGAGACCCAGTACTTC. It yields the protein CSARDSLWTGKETQYF.

By sample share, this clonotype is medium-sized. The rearrangement links TRBV5-1 to TRBJ2-1, with TRBD2 identical over 9 bases. Germline CDR1 reads SGHRS; CDR2 reads YFSETQ. This CDR3 has 16 amino acids. V lost 0 bases to trimming and J lost 3 bases; unmatched junction nucleotides: 4. The CDR3 spells CASSLASSGNYNEQFF. The CDR3 bases are TGCGCCAGCAGCTTGGCTTCTAGCGGGAACTACAATGAGCAGTTCTTC.

This clonotype showed up many times. DNA of the CDR3: TGCAGTGCCCCCTTGGTGGGGGTCGAGGCGAAGTTCTTC. Residues: CSAPLVGVEAKFF. The chain recombines TRBV20-1 with TRBJ2-1; D possibly uses TRBD1 or TRBD2 (5 bases each). Germline V gives CDR1 DFQATT, CDR2 SNEGSKA (reference sequence). V was clipped by 6 bases and J by 14 bases, with 23 bases between them. This CDR3 has 13 amino acids.

This clonotype was picked up many times. The chain couples TRBV20-1 to TRBJ2-1; 11 bases align to TRBD1. The CDR3 contains 15 residues. V shed 0 bases, J shed 5 bases, and the junction held 3 bases outside the gene matches. The germline CDR1 and CDR2 sequences are DFQATT and SNEGSKA (reference sequence). The CDR3 region has the DNA TGCAGTGCTAGAGATCCGGGACAGGGGGACAATGAGCAGTTCTTC. Its translation: CSARDPGQGDNEQFF.